A selection of T cell receptor beta chains follows, all from one sample in a study of T cell changes during pregnancy in multiple sclerosis. Measured with immunoSEQ multiplex PCR; TCRdb has only the in-frame clones, and not every one. The table lists 40,000 to 45,000 clones, roughly 92% of them singletons. What was sequenced was peripheral blood. These receptors were taken from a female donor with multiple sclerosis, enrolled in a pregnancy study. Each CDR3 is given with its conserved first and last residue. The D gene is left open where the match is weak. Some rows mark clone size as missing; the rest say once, few, many or name a class of expanded clone.

clone size,D gene,V gene,J gene,CDR3 DNA,CDR3 protein
NA,TRBD2,TRBV12-5,TRBJ2-3,TGTGCTAGTGCCTTACTAGCGGTAAACACAGATACGCAGTATTTT,CASALLAVNTDTQYF
NA,TRBD2,TRBV7-9,TRBJ2-5,TGTGCCAGCAGCTTAGATGCGGCTAGCGGGAGCAAATCGTACTTC,CASSLDAASGSKSYF
NA,NA,TRBV29-1,TRBJ1-1,TGCAGCGTTGGCCGACCGAACACTGAAGCTTTCTTT,CSVGRPNTEAFF
NA,NA,TRBV7-9,TRBJ2-1,TGTGCCAGCAGCTTAGTGGCAGCCAACAATGAGCAGTTCTTC,CASSLVAANNEQFF
NA,NA,TRBV29-1,TRBJ2-5,TGCAGCGTTGCACAGGGAGAGGTAGAGACCCAGTACTTC,CSVAQGEVETQYF
NA,TRBD2,TRBV30,TRBJ2-3,TGTGCCTGGAGTGTACGCGGGAGAGGAGATACGCAGTATTTT,CAWSVRGRGDTQYF
NA,NA,TRBV7-2,TRBJ1-5,TGTGCCAGCAGCTTAGTGGGGAGCAATCAGCCCCAGCATTTT,CASSLVGSNQPQHF
NA,NA,TRBV7-8,TRBJ1-1,TGTGCCAGCAGCTTTGGTACCGGGACGGACACTGAAGCTTTCTTT,CASSFGTGTDTEAFF
NA,TRBD1,TRBV4-1,TRBJ1-5,TGCGCCAGCAGCTATACGACAGGGGGGCTCAATCAGCCCCAGCATTTT,CASSYTTGGLNQPQHF
NA,NA,TRBV10-3,TRBJ2-5,TGTGCCATCAGTGAGTCGAGGGGCACGGAGACCCAGTACTTC,CAISESRGTETQYF
NA,NA,TRBV6-1,TRBJ2-1,TGTGCCGGGTCGGGACGGACCTACAATGAGCAGTTCTTC,CAGSGRTYNEQFF
NA,NA,TRBV7-2,TRBJ2-1,TGTGCCAGCAGCTTAGCGCCCAGCAATGAGCAGTTCTTC,CASSLAPSNEQFF
NA,NA,TRBV13,TRBJ2-7,TGTGCCAGCAGCCTCGGACCCGCATTCTACGAGCAGTACTTC,CASSLGPAFYEQYF
NA,TRBD1,TRBV4-1,TRBJ2-7,TGCGCCAGCAGCCAAGCGGGACAGGGGACCTACGAGCAGTACTTC,CASSQAGQGTYEQYF
NA,NA,TRBV28,TRBJ2-7,TGTGCCAGCAGTTTACAGGGTGGCTCCTACGAGCAGTACTTC,CASSLQGGSYEQYF
NA,NA,TRBV5-1,TRBJ1-1,TGCGCCAGCAGCCCGCTAACGGAGGGCACTGAAGCTTTCTTT,CASSPLTEGTEAFF
NA,TRBD1,TRBV2,TRBJ2-7,TGTGCCAGCGCTCCGGGACAGGGAAAATTCGAGCAGTACTTC,CASAPGQGKFEQYF
NA,NA,TRBV4-3,TRBJ2-5,TGCGCCAGCAGCCAAGACCCCCCGGGGGGCTCGGAGACCCAGTACTTC,CASSQDPPGGSETQYF
NA,TRBD2,TRBV7-2,TRBJ2-5,TGTGCCAGCCGAGCGGGAGGAGGAGAGACCCAGTACTTC,CASRAGGGETQYF
NA,NA,TRBV7-2,TRBJ1-2,TGTGCCAGCAGCTTAGTTGGGGCCAGAAGCTACACCTTC,CASSLVGARSYTF
NA,TRBD2,TRBV6-4,TRBJ2-1,TGTGCCAGCAGTGACGCGAGCGGGAGGGGTTACAATGAGCAGTTCTTC,CASSDASGRGYNEQFF
NA,TRBD2,TRBV6-5,TRBJ2-7,TGTGCCAGCAGCCCGGGAGGGTACTCCTACGAGCAGTACTTC,CASSPGGYSYEQYF
NA,NA,TRBV6-5,TRBJ1-1,TGTGCCAGCAGTCTGGGGGGTGAAGCTTTCTTT,CASSLGGEAFF
NA,NA,TRBV10-3,TRBJ1-5,TGTGCCATCAGGCCGGGACCGGATCAGCCCCAGCATTTT,CAIRPGPDQPQHF
NA,TRBD2,TRBV6-4,TRBJ2-2,TGTGCCAGCAGTGACTCTAGCGGGAGCGGGGAGCTGTTTTTT,CASSDSSGSGELFF
once,TRBD1,TRBV20-1,TRBJ2-7,TGCAGTGCGAGACAGGGATACGAGCAGTACTTC,CSARQGYEQYF
NA,TRBD1,TRBV2,TRBJ2-6,TGTGCCAGCACCGGACAGGGACCTGGGGCCAACGTCCTGACTTTC,CASTGQGPGANVLTF